Listed below are T cell receptor beta chains from one sample, sequenced in a study of blood T cell repertoires in COVID-19. The data were produced by immunoSEQ multiplex PCR, yet TCRdb's version contains in-frame clones alone and is incomplete. Among 150,000 to 200,000 clones listed, around four fifths were seen once. The source material was peripheral blood. The receptor set was obtained from a woman younger than 45 with acute or convalescent COVID-19. CDR3s leave out the opening cysteine and the closing phenylalanine or tryptophan.

CDR3	V	J
ASSLARGSSYNEQF	TRBV7-2	TRBJ2-1
ASSQGLNQPQH	TRBV6-5	TRBJ1-5
ASSHDAGLAGGDTQY	TRBV19	TRBJ2-3
ASSLQGWAGELF	TRBV5-1	TRBJ2-2
ASSSGGGLTDTQY	TRBV4-3	TRBJ2-3
ASSLDFGAQPQH	TRBV5-1	TRBJ1-5
ASSQNDPGQITDTQY	TRBV14	TRBJ2-3
SVGQGVTGELF	TRBV29-1	TRBJ2-2
ASSLSGNEQF	TRBV28	TRBJ2-1
ASSLVAGGYNEQF	TRBV11-3	TRBJ2-1
ASSLGAHRSSQPQH	TRBV7-2	TRBJ1-5
ASSPRPTGGLEDQPQH	TRBV18	TRBJ1-5
ASSQDTQGIGPQH	TRBV4-3	TRBJ1-5
ASSFNSNQPQH	TRBV27	TRBJ1-5
ASSLSLTGVGQPQH	TRBV7-2	TRBJ1-5
ASSSTSANTGELF	TRBV5-1	TRBJ2-2
ASSPRVSLPSGNTIY	TRBV2	TRBJ1-3
ASSLAIQRGIGELF	TRBV7-2	TRBJ2-2
ASSARQGTDSPLH	TRBV19	TRBJ1-6
ASSDPQGAYTEAF	TRBV9	TRBJ1-1
ASSPRSRGTNTEAF	TRBV18	TRBJ1-1
ASSLPTWESYGYT	TRBV28	TRBJ1-2
ASSTGNTIY	TRBV11-2	TRBJ1-3
ASSLIAGAEGEQF	TRBV28	TRBJ2-1
ASSLEGADYGYT	TRBV5-1	TRBJ1-2
ASSYGTGGSTEAF	TRBV6-6	TRBJ1-1
ASSQQAGVGYEQY	TRBV3-1/TRBV3-2	TRBJ2-7
ASGGGYKNEQF	TRBV2	TRBJ2-1
ASSPVRNTEAF	TRBV3-1/TRBV3-2	TRBJ1-1
ATSDLKETQY	TRBV24-1	TRBJ2-5
ASRTGYRTDTQY	TRBV2	TRBJ2-3
ASMYLSRRPESTDTQY	TRBV28	TRBJ2-3
ASSLNRDYEQY	TRBV7-2	TRBJ2-7
ASSLRRVGDYEQY	TRBV7-7	TRBJ2-7
ASSDPSGRHEQY	TRBV10-1	TRBJ2-7
ASRDRGIPQH	TRBV28	TRBJ1-5
ASSVRPTDSPLH	TRBV9	TRBJ1-6
ASSGQANSPLH	TRBV19	TRBJ1-6
ATSRAQGARNEKLF	TRBV15	TRBJ1-4
AWSTGTPRAF	TRBV30	TRBJ1-1
ASSFGHSSNQPQH	TRBV18	TRBJ1-5
ASSQYGLAGYT	TRBV14	TRBJ1-2
ASSLPGGGAETQY	TRBV5-4	TRBJ2-5
ASSTPPGYGYT	TRBV19	TRBJ1-2
ASSRQGAYEQY	TRBV12-3/TRBV12-4	TRBJ2-7
SASHGTESNQPQH	TRBV20-1	TRBJ1-5
ASAQAAGENTIY	TRBV9	TRBJ1-3
ASSLGTDSNQPQH	TRBV7-2	TRBJ1-5
ASRFTTGRQY	TRBV12-2	TRBJ2-7
ASSQTGNSPLH	TRBV12-3/TRBV12-4	TRBJ1-6
ASSGPGGEVANTEAF	TRBV2	TRBJ1-1
ASSITGNNSPLH	TRBV19	TRBJ1-6